This T cell receptor (beta chain) stems from a study of OX40 agonist ivuxolimab in advanced cancers. With respect to the entire study: Ivuxolimab was an agonistic, fully human IgG2 monoclonal antibody directed against OX40 (CD134), a costimulatory receptor. Intravenous ivuxolimab was administered to patients every 2 weeks at six dose levels: 0.01, 0.1, 0.3, 1.5, 3 and 10 mg/kg. Of the approximately 54 dose-escalation patients, hepatocellular carcinoma was present in about 20, melanoma in approximately 15, renal cell carcinoma in 9 and head and neck cancer in 9. A male proportion of about 79% and a mean age of approximately 61 years, ranging from roughly 20 to 80, were recorded for the dose-escalation cohort. Prior anti-PD-1, anti-PD-L1 or anti-CTLA-4 therapy was permitted, and approximately 39% of dose-escalation patients had received checkpoint inhibitors. Three dose-escalation patients achieved partial responses, one with hepatocellular carcinoma and two with cutaneous melanoma. The purpose of peripheral TCRbeta sequencing was to test whether ivuxolimab changed TCR sequence diversity and led to clonal T-cell expansion. The paper covers the monotherapy dose-escalation part of the phase I ivuxolimab trial, which included N ≈ 50 patients.

The germline V gene sets CDR1 to SGDLS and CDR2 to YYNGEE. The V end gives up 6 bases and the J end 1 base, leaving 8 bases in the junction not matched to a gene. Including cysteine and phenylalanine, the CDR3 has 15 amino acids. Here the CDR3 DNA is all that survives: 45 bases in frame from base 1. For sequencing of the TCRbeta CDR3 region, genomic DNA was extracted from the sorted cells. The immunoSEQ Assay was used to sequence the TCRbeta CDR3 regions. TCRdb holds this immuneACCESS table with in-frame rearrangements only. Some clones are missing; in checked studies, unresolved V genes explain under half, and the rest has no known cause. The sample table shows around 62,000 clones, and about 89% are seen once. The ten largest make up around 1% of the sample. General study outcomes and caveats: Which antigens the clonally expanded peripheral T cells were specific for was not determined. On average, CD8+ T cells showed more expanded clones than CD4+ T cells after ivuxolimab. Low levels of normalized T-cell clonal expansion were also shown by some nonresponding patients. At doses of 0.1 to 3.0 mg/kg, clonal expansion of both CD4+ and CD8+ blood T cells was observed from baseline to week 6. Partial responders in the 0.1-3.0 mg/kg groups had among the lowest normalized peripheral clonal expansion, especially among CD8+ T cells.

Turning to this clone: This receptor's antigen is unknown. Base qualities are missing; no much larger clone stands one base away.

The trial excluded patients who had a history of autoimmune disease or who were on systemic immunosuppression. Peripheral blood for TCR sequencing was collected from all dose cohorts at baseline, on cycle 4 day 1, and on cycle 7 day 1. Samples were obtained from an open-label, multicenter, first-in-human phase I dose-escalation trial of ivuxolimab. The trial enrolled adults with locally advanced or metastatic head and neck squamous cell, hepatocellular, melanoma or renal cell carcinoma. CD4+ and CD8+ T cells were sorted separately from peripheral blood before TCR sequencing. This receptor was obtained from an adult with an advanced solid tumor such as melanoma, head and neck, liver or kidney cancer. This material consisted of CD4+ or CD8+ T cells sorted from blood, taken in a trial of the OX40 agonist ivuxolimab. In this chain, TRBV9 is recombined with TRBJ2-5, with TRBD2 matching 8 junction bases. The DNA sequence is as follows: TGTGCCAGCAATTCCGGGGCGGGAGGCCAAGAGACCCAGTACTTC. Translated, this gives CASNSGAGGQETQYF.